The clone carrying this T cell receptor beta chain was seen once. The CDR3 has 12 amino acids. The germline V gene encodes CDR1 SGHRS and CDR2 YFSETQ. With 7 bases removed from V and 7 bases from J, the gap between germline ends came to 12 bases. The data were obtained in a study of blood T cell repertoires in COVID-19. Study context: The United States, Italy and Spain supplied acute and convalescent COVID-19 samples. T cells, B-cell-depleted T cells, or PBMCs supplied cDNA or gDNA.

As processed by the authors: Estimated nucleated cell counts came from reference gene primer amplification. Method: immunoSEQ multiplex PCR; TCRdb's copy keeps in-frame clones and lacks some. V, J and clone size were drawn from that table, and D and trimming were deduced from the DNA. The sample carries 400,000 or so clones, around 86% recorded once. Sequenced input: peripheral blood. This chain connects TRBV5-1 to TRBJ1-3, with D uncertain. The receptor's source is a human donor in a cohort sampled during active COVID-19. The DNA of the CDR3 is TGCGCCAGCTTCGGAGGGTTGAACACCATATATTTT. Residues: CASFGGLNTIYF.